The present T cell receptor (beta chain) was sequenced within a study of blood T cell repertoires in COVID-19. Study background: Some COVID-19 samples were acute and others convalescent; all came from the United States, Italy and Spain. Sources were T cells, B-cell-depleted T cells, or PBMCs; the material itself was cDNA or gDNA.

This table comes from immunoSEQ multiplex PCR, and its TCRdb copy is limited to in-frame clones, with some not included. Among some 97,000 clones listed, around four fifths were seen once. This CDR3 is built from 16 residues. Germline CDR1 and CDR2: SGHTS and YDEGEE. V was shortened by 0 bases and J by 1 base, with 10 bases between the two germline ends. The specimen sequenced was peripheral blood. The genes are TRBV5-8 and TRBJ1-4; D is unclear. This TCR was sampled from a woman aged 70-85 years with acute or convalescent COVID-19. The CDR3 DNA reads as TGTGCCAGCAGCTTGGGCTCTTACGGAACTAATGAAAAACTGTTTTTT. Translated: CASSLGSYGTNEKLFF.